Presented here are 10 T cell receptor beta chains from one specimen sequenced in a study of shared clonotypes between healthy human individuals. The data were produced by immunoSEQ multiplex PCR, yet TCRdb's version contains in-frame clones alone and is incomplete. The sample holds roughly 720,000 clones, about 90% seen once. The sequenced material came from memory CD8+ T cells from PBMCs. Regarding subset: CD45RO+ cells pooled with CCR7-negative TemRA cells. Receptors were obtained from a young man in good health. Some clones in this sample may be carry-over from other donors' samples.

V gene TRBV4-1 combines with J gene TRBJ1-5; D is ambiguous. The CDR3 has 15 amino acids. V gave up 1 base and J gave up 7 bases, with 14 bases separating them. CDR1 and CDR2 (germline): MGHRA, YSYEKL. The CDR3 spells CASSQVTGKYQPQHF. In DNA form, the CDR3 reads TGCGCCAGCAGCCAAGTTACGGGAAAATACCAGCCCCAGCATTTT.

The gene calls are TRBV25-1 and TRBJ1-1; tentative D call: TRBD1 (5 bases). Per the germline V gene, CDR1 is MGHDK and CDR2 is SYGVNS. The CDR3 is 15 amino acids. V gave up 6 bases and J gave up 3 bases, with 17 bases separating them. The CDR3 bases are TGTGCCAGCAGCCCCCCAGGAGGGGCGGACACTGAAGCTTTCTTT. Its protein is CASSPPGGADTEAFF.

The gene calls are TRBV5-6 and TRBJ2-5, with TRBD2 as a possible D gene (6 bases). In germline, CDR1 is SGHDT, CDR2 YYEEEE. V was pared by 4 bases and J by 5 bases, with 12 bases between. The CDR3 has 13 amino acids. CDR3 nucleotides: TGTGCCAGCAGCGCCGAGGGGAGGGAGACCCAGTACTTC. This codes for CASSAEGRETQYF. The full variable domain, in which reference TRBV5-6 and TRBJ2-5 provide the parts outside the CDR3, is DAGVTQSPTHLIKTRGQQVTLRCSPKSGHDTVSWYQQALGQGPQFIFQYYEEEERQRGNFPDRFSGHQFPNYSSELNVNALLLGDSALYLCASSAEGRETQYFGPGTRLLVL.

This chain uses TRBV19 with TRBJ1-2; D is perhaps TRBD1 (5 bases). CDR1 and CDR2 from the germline V gene are LNHDA and SQIVND (reference sequence). The CDR3 loop spans 13 amino acids. V shed 5 bases and J shed 4 bases, with 11 bases lying between them. The CDR3 bases are TGTGCCAGTAGTTTGGGGACGGGCTATGGCTACACCTTC. This translates into CASSLGTGYGYTF.

V is TRBV6-5 and J is TRBJ1-1; 7 bases fit TRBD1. Per germline, CDR1 MNHEY and CDR2 SVGAGI. Trimming took 2 bases from V and 4 from J; bases not matched to a gene: 10. The CDR3 runs to 16 residues. CDR3 amino acids: CASSYDDSPGGTEAFF. The CDR3 nucleotides read TGTGCCAGCAGTTACGATGATAGTCCAGGGGGCACTGAAGCTTTCTTT.

V usage is TRBV4-1 and J usage is TRBJ2-1; D ambiguous. Germline-derived CDR1 and CDR2 are MGHRA and YSYEKL. V shed 5 bases and J shed 6 bases, with 5 bases lying between them. The CDR3 sequence is 11 residues long. As DNA, the CDR3 is TGCGCCAGCAGCTTACGCAATGAGCAGTTCTTC. It specifies CASSLRNEQFF.

The chain combines TRBV5-8 with TRBJ2-7; TRBD2 matches at 8 bases. Germline V lookup: CDR1 SGHTS, CDR2 YDEGEE. CDR3 length: 15 amino acids. V lost 5 bases to trimming and J lost 6 bases; unmatched junction nucleotides: 13. CDR3 amino acids: CASRQAIAGSLEQYF. CDR3 bases: TGTGCCAGCAGACAGGCGATAGCGGGATCGCTCGAGCAGTACTTC. Full variable domain (rest looked up from reference TRBV5-8 and TRBJ2-7): EAGVTQSPTHLIKTRGQQATLRCSPISGHTSVYWYQQALGLGLQFLLWYDEGEERNRGNFPPRFSGRQFPNYSSELNVNALELEDSALYLCASRQAIAGSLEQYFGPGTRLTVT.

The V and J genes are TRBV29-1 and TRBJ2-2; either TRBD1 or TRBD2 may supply D (5 bases each). In germline, CDR1 is SQVTM, CDR2 ANQGSEA. The CDR3 extends over 13 amino acids. V lost 4 bases and J 5 bases, leaving 11 bases between the germline ends. This CDR3 is CSVGGIRTGELFF. The CDR3 DNA follows: TGCAGCGTTGGGGGGATTCGAACCGGGGAGCTGTTTTTT.

The rearrangement links TRBV29-1 to TRBJ2-2, with 9 bases aligning to TRBD1. In germline, CDR1 is SQVTM, CDR2 ANQGSEA. After removal of 7 bases from V and 7 bases from J, the junction contained 4 bases not matched to a gene. The CDR3 runs to 12 residues. CDR3 sequence: CSATGGVGELFF. The DNA for the CDR3 is TGCAGCGCAACAGGGGGCGTCGGGGAGCTGTTTTTT.

About this clone: Within the sample, other DNA sequences also encode this same CDR3. For the CDR3, the DNA is TGTGCCAGCAGCTTAGTGGGTGGTTCCGGGGAGCTGTTTTTT. As protein: CASSLVGGSGELFF. This rearrangement joins TRBV7-2 to TRBJ2-2; the D is unclear. CDR3 length: 14 residues. In germline, CDR1 is SGHTA, CDR2 FQGNSA. V was trimmed by 1 base and J by 6 bases, leaving 9 bases between them.